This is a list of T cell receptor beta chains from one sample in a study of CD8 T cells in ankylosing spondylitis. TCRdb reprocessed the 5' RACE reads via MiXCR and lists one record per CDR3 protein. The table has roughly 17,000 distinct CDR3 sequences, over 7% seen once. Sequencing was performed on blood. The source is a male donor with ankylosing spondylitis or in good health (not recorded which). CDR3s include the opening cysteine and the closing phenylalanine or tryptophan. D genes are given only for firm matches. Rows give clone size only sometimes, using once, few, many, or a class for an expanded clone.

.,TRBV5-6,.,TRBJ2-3,CASSFLSGGTDTQYF,TGTGCCAGCAGCTTCCTTTCGGGGGGCACAGATACGCAGTATTTT
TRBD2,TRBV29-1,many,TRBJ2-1,CSVEGGSGYNEQFF,TGCAGCGTTGAGGGGGGGAGCGGCTACAATGAGCAGTTCTTC
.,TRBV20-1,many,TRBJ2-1,CSARDVGRGGYNEQFF,TGCAGTGCTAGAGATGTTGGCAGGGGGGGCTACAATGAGCAGTTCTTC
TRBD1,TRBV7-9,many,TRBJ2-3,CASSLRRTGGGDTQYF,TGTGCCAGCAGCTTACGTCGGACAGGGGGAGGGGATACGCAGTATTTT
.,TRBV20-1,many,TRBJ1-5,CSAREAGLVQPQHF,TGCAGTGCTAGAGAGGCAGGGTTGGTTCAGCCCCAGCATTTT
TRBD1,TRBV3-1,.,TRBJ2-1,CASSQATGSVNEQFF,TGTGCCAGCAGCCAAGCGACAGGGTCTGTCAATGAGCAGTTCTTC
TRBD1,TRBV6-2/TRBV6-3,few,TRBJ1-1,CASSLTTGGEAFF,TGTGCCAGCAGCCTAACAACAGGGGGCGAGGCTTTCTTT
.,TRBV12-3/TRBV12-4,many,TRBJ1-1,CASSLQGGRNTEAFF,TGTGCCAGCAGTTTACAGGGAGGTAGGAACACTGAAGCTTTCTTT
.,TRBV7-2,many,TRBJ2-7,CASSLVQGEQYF,TGTGCCAGCAGCTTAGTTCAGGGAGAGCAGTACTTC
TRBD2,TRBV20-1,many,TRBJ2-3,CSARGLSGGSTDTQYF,TGCAGTGCTAGAGGATTGAGCGGGGGGTCCACAGATACGCAGTATTTT
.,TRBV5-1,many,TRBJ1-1,CASSLESGNTEAFF,TGCGCCAGCAGCTTGGAGTCAGGGAACACTGAAGCTTTCTTT
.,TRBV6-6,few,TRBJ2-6,CASTATGSGANVLTF,TGTGCCAGCACCGCGACAGGCTCTGGGGCCAACGTCCTGACTTTC
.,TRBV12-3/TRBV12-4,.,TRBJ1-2,CASSPAGQGYGYTF,TGTGCCAGCAGTCCCGCGGGGCAAGGCTATGGCTACACCTTC
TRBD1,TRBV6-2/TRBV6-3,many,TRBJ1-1,CASSEPGQLNTEAFF,TGTGCCAGCAGTGAACCGGGACAGCTGAACACTGAAGCTTTCTTT
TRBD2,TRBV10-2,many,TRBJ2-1,CASSVTSGNEQFF,TGCGCCAGCAGTGTCACTAGCGGCAATGAGCAGTTCTTC
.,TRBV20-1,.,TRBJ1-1,CSARGRAGSYEAFF,TGCAGTGCTAGAGGTCGGGCAGGGTCCTATGAAGCTTTCTTT
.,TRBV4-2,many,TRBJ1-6,CASSQDRTIAPLHF,TGTGCCAGCAGCCAAGACCGGACCATTGCGCCCCTCCACTTT
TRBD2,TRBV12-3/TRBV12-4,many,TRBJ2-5,CASSFAGVAETQYF,TGTGCCAGCAGTTTCGCGGGAGTGGCAGAGACCCAGTACTTC
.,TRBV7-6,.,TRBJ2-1,CASSRFPRNEQFF,TGTGCCAGCAGCCGATTCCCGCGCAATGAGCAGTTCTTC
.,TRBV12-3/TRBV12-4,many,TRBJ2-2,CASTWDTGELFF,TGTGCCAGCACTTGGGACACCGGGGAGCTGTTTTTT
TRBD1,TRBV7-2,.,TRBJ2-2,CASSLNAGGNTGELFF,TGTGCCAGCAGCTTAAACGCAGGGGGCAACACCGGGGAGCTGTTTTTT
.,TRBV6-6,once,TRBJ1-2,CASSHGTQSTNYGYTF,TGTGCCAGCAGTCACGGGACACAATCGACTAACTATGGCTACACCTTC
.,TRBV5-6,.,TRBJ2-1,CASSQGTYNEQFF,TGTGCCAGCAGCCAAGGGACCTACAATGAGCAGTTCTTC
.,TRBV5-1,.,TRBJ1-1,CASSLAYRNTEAFF,TGCGCCAGCAGCTTGGCATACAGGAACACTGAAGCTTTCTTT
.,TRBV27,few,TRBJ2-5,CASSFLQAREAQYF,TGTGCCAGCAGTTTTTTGCAGGCAAGAGAGGCCCAGTACTTC
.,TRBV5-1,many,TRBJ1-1,CASSLVSGVSTEAFF,TGCGCCAGCAGCTTGGTCTCGGGAGTTTCCACTGAAGCTTTCTTT
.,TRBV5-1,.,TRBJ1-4,CASSQGPGNEKLFF,TGCGCCAGCAGCCAGGGACCGGGTAATGAAAAACTGTTTTTT
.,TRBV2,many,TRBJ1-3,CASLQDSGNTIYF,TGTGCCAGCCTACAGGACTCCGGAAACACCATATATTTT
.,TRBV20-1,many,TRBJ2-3,CSATTGTQDTDTQYF,TGCAGTGCTACCACCGGGACCCAAGACACAGATACGCAGTATTTT
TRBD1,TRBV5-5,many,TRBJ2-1,CASSLTGQGSSRGEQFF,TGTGCCAGCAGCCTTACGGGACAGGGGTCCTCAAGGGGTGAGCAGTTCTTC
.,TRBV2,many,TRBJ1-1,CASSFAYMNTEAFF,TGTGCCAGCAGTTTCGCTTACATGAACACTGAAGCTTTCTTT
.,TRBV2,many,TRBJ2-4,CASSEAPQELAKNIQYF,TGTGCCAGCAGTGAAGCGCCGCAGGAACTAGCCAAAAACATTCAGTACTTC
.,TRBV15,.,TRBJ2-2,CATSRAAGELFF,TGTGCCACCAGCAGGGCTGCCGGGGAGCTGTTTTTT
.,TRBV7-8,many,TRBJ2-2,CASKSGTTNTGELFF,TGTGCCAGCAAATCCGGGACAACTAACACCGGGGAGCTGTTTTTT
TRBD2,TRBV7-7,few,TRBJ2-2,CASSLSGTTDTGELFF,TGTGCTAGCAGCTTGTCCGGGACTACCGACACCGGGGAGCTGTTTTTT
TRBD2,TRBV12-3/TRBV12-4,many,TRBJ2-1,CASSFVGLPGLAGGTSYNEQFF,TGTGCCAGCAGTTTTGTGGGACTGCCAGGACTAGCGGGAGGGACCTCCTACAATGAGCAGTTCTTC
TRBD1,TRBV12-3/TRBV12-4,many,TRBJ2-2,CASGRDRNTGELFF,TGTGCCAGCGGCCGGGACAGAAACACCGGGGAGCTGTTTTTT
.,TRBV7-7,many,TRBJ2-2,CASSLTSTGELFF,TGTGCCAGCAGCTTAACTTCCACCGGGGAGCTGTTTTTT
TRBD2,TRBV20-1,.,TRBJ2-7,CSASPGGREQYF,TGCAGTGCTAGCCCGGGAGGACGCGAGCAGTACTTC
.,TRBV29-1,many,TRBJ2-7,CSVGTSYEQYF,TGCAGCGTTGGGACTTCCTACGAGCAGTACTTC
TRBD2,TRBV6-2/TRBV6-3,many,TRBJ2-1,CASQKPGLAGVRVRF,TGTGCCAGCCAAAAACCGGGACTAGCGGGAGTTAGGGTCCGCTTC
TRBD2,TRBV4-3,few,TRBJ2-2,CASSQDSGLGTGELFF,TGCGCCAGCAGCCAAGATTCGGGACTAGGCACCGGGGAGCTGTTTTTT
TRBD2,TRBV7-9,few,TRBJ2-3,CASSLTIAGVPDTQYF,TGTGCCAGCAGCTTAACAATCGCGGGAGTCCCAGATACGCAGTATTTT
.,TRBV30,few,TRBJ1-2,CAWRRAKGGYTF,TGTGCCTGGAGGAGGGCTAAAGGGGGCTACACCTTC
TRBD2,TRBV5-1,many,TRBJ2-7,CASSLRPGRVYEQYF,TGCGCCAGCAGCTTGAGGCCAGGGAGGGTCTACGAGCAGTACTTC
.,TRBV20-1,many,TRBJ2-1,CSARDHHGPSVEQFF,TGCAGTGCTAGAGATCATCATGGTCCTTCCGTTGAGCAGTTCTTC
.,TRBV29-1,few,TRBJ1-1,CSVEMAQNTEAFF,TGCAGCGTTGAAATGGCCCAGAACACTGAAGCTTTCTTT
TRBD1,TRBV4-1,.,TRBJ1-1,CASSRATGAIEAFF,TGCGCCAGCAGCCGAGCTACAGGGGCGATTGAAGCTTTCTTT
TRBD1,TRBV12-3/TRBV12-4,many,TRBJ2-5,CASSPWDSPRGETQYF,TGTGCCAGCAGTCCCTGGGACAGCCCCAGGGGAGAGACCCAGTACTTC
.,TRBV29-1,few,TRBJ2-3,CSVGGTLSFTDTQYF,TGCAGCGTGGGCGGGACGCTCTCCTTCACAGATACGCAGTATTTT
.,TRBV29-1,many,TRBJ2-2,CSVSRGANTGELFF,TGCAGCGTATCCCGGGGGGCCAACACCGGGGAGCTGTTTTTT
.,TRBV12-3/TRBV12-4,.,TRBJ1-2,CASSFGARGYTF,TGTGCCAGCAGTTTTGGTGCCCGGGGCTACACCTTC
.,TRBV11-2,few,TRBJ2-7,CASNPFGGDSYEQYF,TGTGCCAGCAATCCCTTTGGGGGAGACTCCTACGAGCAGTACTTC
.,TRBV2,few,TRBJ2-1,CASSELSDNEQFF,TGTGCCAGCAGTGAACTCTCGGACAATGAGCAGTTCTTC
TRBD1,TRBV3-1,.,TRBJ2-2,CASSPGTGWTGELFF,TGTGCCAGCAGCCCCGGGACAGGGTGGACCGGGGAGCTGTTTTTT